This record concerns one T cell receptor (beta chain) sequence. Its antigen is as yet unknown. The data were taken from a study of cytomegalovirus exposure and HLA in healthy donors. CDR1 is MRHNA and CDR2 is SNTAGT in the germline V gene. The CDR3 is 14 residues long. V lost 6 bases and J 6 bases, leaving 17 bases between the germline ends. Both 60 Vbeta primers and 13 Jbeta primers went into the PCR. Per the original methods: In a later analysis, around 87 million unique TCR beta chains included roughly 11 million shared by two or more donors. Profiled with immunoSEQ multiplex PCR; TCRdb holds only in-frame clones, not every one. Clone size and V and J calls were adopted from that table, with D and trimming inferred from the DNA. The sample carries over 100,000 clones, 10% recorded once. Notes on the study in general: Researchers counted roughly 150 TCR beta chains as cytomegalovirus-associated. In vitro data verified a few CMV-associated chains as specific for CMV antigens.

This chain joins TRBV6-4 and TRBJ1-1, with a possible D match to TRBD1 (5 bases). The TCR originated in a man in his forties in good health and CMV-seropositive. Sample: PBMCs. Written as DNA, the CDR3 is TGTGCCAGCAGCGCCATTCATGGGGGGGCTGAAGCTTTCTTT. This gives the protein CASSAIHGGAEAFF.